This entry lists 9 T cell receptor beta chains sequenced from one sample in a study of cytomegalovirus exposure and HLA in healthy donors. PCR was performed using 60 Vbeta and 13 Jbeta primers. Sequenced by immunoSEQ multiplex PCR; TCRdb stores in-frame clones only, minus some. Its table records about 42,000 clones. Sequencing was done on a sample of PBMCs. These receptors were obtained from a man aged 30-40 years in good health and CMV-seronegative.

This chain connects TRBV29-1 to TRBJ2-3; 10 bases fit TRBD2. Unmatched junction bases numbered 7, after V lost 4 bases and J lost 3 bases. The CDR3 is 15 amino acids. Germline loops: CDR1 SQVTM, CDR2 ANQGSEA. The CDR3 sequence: CSVVRLAGATDTQYF. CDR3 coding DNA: TGCAGCGTTGTTAGGCTAGCGGGAGCGACAGATACGCAGTATTTT.

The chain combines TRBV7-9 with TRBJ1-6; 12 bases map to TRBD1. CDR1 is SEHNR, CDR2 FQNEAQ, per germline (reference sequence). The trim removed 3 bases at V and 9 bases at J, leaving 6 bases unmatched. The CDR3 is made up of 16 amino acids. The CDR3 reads CASSFVAGQGASPLHF. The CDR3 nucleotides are TGTGCCAGCAGCTTCGTCGCGGGACAGGGGGCTTCACCCCTCCACTTT.

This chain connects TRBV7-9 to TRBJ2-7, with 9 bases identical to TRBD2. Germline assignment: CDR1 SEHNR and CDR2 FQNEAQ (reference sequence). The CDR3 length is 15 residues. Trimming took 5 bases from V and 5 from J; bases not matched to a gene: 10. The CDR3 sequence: CASSPAASGVHEQYF. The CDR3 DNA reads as TGTGCCAGCAGCCCGGCGGCTAGCGGGGTGCACGAGCAGTACTTC.

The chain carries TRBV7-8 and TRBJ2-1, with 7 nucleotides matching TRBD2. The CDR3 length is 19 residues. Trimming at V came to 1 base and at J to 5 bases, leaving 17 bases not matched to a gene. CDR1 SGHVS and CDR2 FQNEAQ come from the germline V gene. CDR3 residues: CASSLGGVFGAGLNNEQFF. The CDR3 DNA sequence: TGTGCCAGCAGCTTAGGGGGGGTCTTTGGAGCGGGACTCAACAATGAGCAGTTCTTC. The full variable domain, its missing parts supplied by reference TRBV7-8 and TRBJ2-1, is GAGVSQSPRYKVAKRGQDVALRCDPISGHVSLFWYQQALGQGPEFLTYFQNEAQLDKSGLPSDRFFAERPEGSVSTLKIQRTQQEDSAVYLCASSLGGVFGAGLNNEQFFGPGTRLTVL.

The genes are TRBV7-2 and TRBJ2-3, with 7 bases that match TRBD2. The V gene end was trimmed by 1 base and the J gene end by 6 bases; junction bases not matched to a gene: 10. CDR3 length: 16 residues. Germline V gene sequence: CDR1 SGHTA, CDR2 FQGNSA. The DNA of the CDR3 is TGTGCCAGCAGCTTAGTGGGCGGGAGAGCACCCGATACGCAGTATTTT. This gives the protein CASSLVGGRAPDTQYF.

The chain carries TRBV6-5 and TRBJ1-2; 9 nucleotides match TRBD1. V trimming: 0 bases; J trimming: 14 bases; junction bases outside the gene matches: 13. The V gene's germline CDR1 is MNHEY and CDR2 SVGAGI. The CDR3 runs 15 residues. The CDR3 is CASSYSGTGNPKRTF. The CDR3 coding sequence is TGTGCCAGCAGTTACTCCGGGACAGGGAACCCGAAGCGAACCTTC.

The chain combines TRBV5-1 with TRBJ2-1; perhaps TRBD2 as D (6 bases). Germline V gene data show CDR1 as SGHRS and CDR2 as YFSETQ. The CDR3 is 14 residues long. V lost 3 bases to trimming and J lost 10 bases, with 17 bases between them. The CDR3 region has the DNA TGCGCCAGCAGCTACTATCCGGGACTCGCCGAGCAGTTCTTC. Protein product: CASSYYPGLAEQFF.

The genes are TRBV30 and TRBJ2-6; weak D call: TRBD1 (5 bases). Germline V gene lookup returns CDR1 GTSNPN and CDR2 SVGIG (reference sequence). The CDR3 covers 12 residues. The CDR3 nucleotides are TGTGCTTGGGGCCCTGGGGCCAACGTCCTGACTTTC. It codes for CAWGPGANVLTF.

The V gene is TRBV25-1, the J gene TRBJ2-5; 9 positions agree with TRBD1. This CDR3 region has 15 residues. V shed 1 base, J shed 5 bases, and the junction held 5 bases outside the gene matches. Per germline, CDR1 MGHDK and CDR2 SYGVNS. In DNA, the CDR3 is TGTGCCAGCAGTGAATGGGGACAGGGAGGGGAGACCCAGTACTTC. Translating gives CASSEWGQGGETQYF.